The source of this T cell receptor beta chain is a study of T-cell reconstitution after alpha-beta-depleted transplantation in children. Points from the study as a whole: T-cell counts and diversity at one year post-transplant came mainly from newly produced T cells.

The CDR3 has 16 residues. V lost 5 bases, J lost 0 bases, and 16 bases lay in between. In this sample, this clonotype turned up a few times. The antigen remains undetermined. Researchers prepared the TCRbeta library using unique molecular identifiers, the study reports. TCRdb passed the PCR reads through MiXCR, listing each CDR3 protein once. In the table there are some 600,000 distinct CDR3 sequences, approximately 13% of which are singletons. The chain uses TRBV12-3 or TRBV12-4 and TRBJ1-1; D possibly corresponds to TRBD1 (5 bases). The receptor's source is a male patient younger than 18 who had a stem cell transplant for acute myeloid leukemia, so the T cells may come from the graft donor. Sequences were derived from PBMCs, mostly from graft donor cells, sampled 360 days after TCRalphabeta/CD19-depleted stem cell transplant. The CDR3 bases are TGTGCCAGCAGTCCCAGGGTCCCAAGGATGAACACTGAAGCTTTCTTT. Translated, it gives CASSPRVPRMNTEAFF.